The 17 T cell receptor beta chains given below trace back to one sample, sequenced in a study of T cell responses to AZD1222 COVID-19 vaccine (dated by TCRdb to the early 2020s). Receptors were amplified or captured by the immunoSEQ multiplex PCR assay. The clones in this table, taken by TCRdb from immuneACCESS, are in-frame only. Not every clone is retained; where verified, under half of the shortfall comes from an unresolved V gene, and the cause of the rest is unknown. Present in this sample are some 99,000 clones, roughly 88% of which were seen just once. The top ten hold roughly 15% of the sample. The time point tag for this specimen amounts to: baseline before first vaccination. This material consisted of peripheral blood, taken on day 0 of AZD1222 vaccination. All receptors derive from an adult in good health.

This chain uses TRBV19 with TRBJ2-1; TRBD2 might be the D (5 bases). The V end was cut by 3 bases, the J end by 6 bases, with 12 bases between. From germline, CDR1 is LNHDA and CDR2 SQIVND (reference sequence). The CDR3 is 14 amino acids. CDR3 sequence reads: CASSIERRLNEQFF. Written as DNA, the CDR3 is TGTGCCAGTAGTATTGAGCGGCGGCTCAATGAGCAGTTCTTC. The entire variable domain, with the rest obtained from reference TRBV19 and TRBJ2-1, is as follows: DGGITQSPKYLFRKEGQNVTLSCEQNLNHDAMYWYRQDPGQGLRLIYYSQIVNDFQKGDIAEGYSVSREKKESFPLTVTSAQKNPTAFYLCASSIERRLNEQFFGPGTRLTVL.

This clone has only one observation. This CDR3 is CASSLRGQGAKEQYF. The CDR3 DNA sequence: TGCGCCAGCAGCTTGAGGGGACAGGGGGCGAAAGAGCAGTACTTC. The J gene is TRBJ2-7, the V gene TRBV5-1, with 12 bases matching TRBD1. Germline loops: CDR1 SGHRS, CDR2 YFSETQ. The CDR3 is 15 residues long. V lost 1 base and J lost 7; bases outside the gene matches: 6.

The rearrangement links TRBV19 to TRBJ1-5; maybe TRBD1 (6 bases). V lost 1 base, J lost 0 bases, and 13 bases lay in between. This CDR3 is 17 amino acids long. CDR1 is LNHDA, CDR2 SQIVND, per germline (reference sequence). The DNA of the CDR3 is TGTGCCAGTAGTATAGGCGGGGGCAGGGTTAGCAATCAGCCCCAGCATTTT. This codes for CASSIGGGRVSNQPQHF.

This chain joins TRBV12-5 and TRBJ2-1, with D uncertain. The CDR3 is 13 residues long. Looked up from germline, CDR1 is LGHNT and CDR2 is FRNRAP. V was clipped by 6 bases and J by 2 bases, with 8 bases between them. CDR3: CASGAAAYNEQFF. The CDR3 bases are TGTGCTAGTGGGGCGGCAGCCTACAATGAGCAGTTCTTC.

The genes are TRBV5-4 and TRBJ2-7; 8 nucleotides match TRBD2. The CDR3 totals 14 residues. Germline lookup yields CDR1 SGHNT and CDR2 YYREEE (reference sequence). The trim removed 3 bases at V and 3 bases at J, leaving 5 bases unmatched. CDR3 protein: CASSSAGTSYEQYF. The CDR3 nucleotides read TGTGCCAGCAGCTCCGCCGGGACTAGCTACGAGCAGTACTTC.

This clone appeared a single time. V usage is TRBV5-1 and J usage is TRBJ2-6, with D possibly being TRBD1 (6 bases). Germline loops: CDR1 SGHRS, CDR2 YFSETQ. Deletions cut 4 bases from V and 0 bases from J, with 11 bases between. The CDR3 consists of 16 residues. CDR3 region: CASSLTGRSGANVLTF. In DNA, the CDR3 is TGCGCCAGCAGCCTGACAGGCCGCTCTGGGGCCAACGTCCTGACTTTC.

The chain carries TRBV19 and TRBJ2-7, with 7 nucleotides matching TRBD1. CDR1 is LNHDA and CDR2 is SQIVND in the germline V gene (reference sequence). The CDR3 extends over 14 amino acids. V lost 3 bases, J lost 2 bases, and 4 bases stayed unmatched. CDR3 loop: CASSIGQGAYEQYF. The CDR3 coding sequence is TGTGCCAGTAGTATTGGCCAGGGGGCCTACGAGCAGTACTTC.

The chain couples TRBV7-3 to TRBJ2-1; D is unclear. CDR3 size: 15 residues. The V gene lost 5 bases and the J gene lost 6 bases, with 17 bases spanning the gap. CDR1 and CDR2 from the germline V gene are SGHTA and FQGTGA. CDR3 bases: TGTGCCAGCAGCCCCTACGGATCCAGCCTCAATGAGCAGTTCTTC. It encodes CASSPYGSSLNEQFF.

The chain links TRBV7-6 to TRBJ1-6; no clear D. The CDR3 is made up of 18 amino acids. V was trimmed by 0 bases and J by 0 bases, leaving 12 bases between them. Germline CDR1 reads SGHVS; CDR2 reads FNYEAQ. CDR3 sequence reads: CASSLAADGSSYNSPLHF. The DNA of the CDR3 is TGTGCCAGCAGCTTAGCAGCCGACGGGAGCTCCTATAATTCACCCCTCCACTTT.

The chain links TRBV25-1 to TRBJ2-7, with D perhaps TRBD2 (6 bases). The CDR3 sequence is 14 residues long. The germline V gene encodes CDR1 MGHDK and CDR2 SYGVNS. Deletions cut 4 bases from V and 4 bases from J, with 14 bases between. CDR3 nucleotide sequence: TGTGCCAGCAGTGGCGGGGACTTCGGATACGAGCAGTACGTC. Protein sequence: CASSGGDFGYEQYV.

This chain joins TRBV15 and TRBJ1-1; the D is unclear. This CDR3 spans 15 amino acids. Germline V gene data show CDR1 as LNHNV and CDR2 as YYDKDF (reference sequence). V was pared by 0 bases and J by 4 bases, with 12 bases between. The CDR3 coding sequence is TGTGCCACCAGCAGAGAAAGGGTATCGGGCACTGAAGCTTTCTTT. Translation gives CATSRERVSGTEAFF.

This clone was recorded once. The chain carries TRBV24-1 and TRBJ1-2; D not certain. The CDR3 has 12 amino acids. Germline V gene lookup returns CDR1 KGHDR and CDR2 SFDVKD. V was shortened by 3 bases and J by 8 bases, with 9 bases between the two germline ends. CDR3 nucleotide sequence: TGTGCCACCAGTGATGGACGCTGGGGCTACACCTTC. It yields the protein CATSDGRWGYTF.

The chain is built from TRBV24-1 and TRBJ2-2, with D perhaps assigned TRBD1 or TRBD2 (5 bases each). CDR1 is KGHDR, CDR2 SFDVKD, per germline. This CDR3 comprises 15 residues. V shed 5 bases and J shed 6 bases, with 15 bases lying between them. The CDR3: CATSASFRGSGELFF. The CDR3 DNA sequence: TGTGCCACCAGTGCCTCTTTTCGGGGCTCCGGGGAGCTGTTTTTT.

The chain uses TRBV2 and TRBJ2-3; D is unresolved. V gave up 11 bases and J gave up 4 bases, with 7 bases separating them. The CDR3 extends over 10 amino acids. Germline V gene sequence: CDR1 SNHLY, CDR2 FYNNEI. DNA for the CDR3: TGTGCCCTTAAGCCAGATACGCAGTATTTT. Encoded protein: CALKPDTQYF.

This clone was observed a handful of times. The CDR3 region is CASSLMRGDTQYF. The CDR3, as DNA: TGTGCCAGCAGTTTAATGAGAGGAGATACGCAGTATTTT. This chain uses TRBV12-3 or TRBV12-4 with TRBJ2-3; D gene unclear. The CDR3 extends over 13 amino acids. V gave up 2 bases and J gave up 5 bases, with 8 bases separating them.

This clone was found once. This chain uses TRBV19 with TRBJ2-6, with 10 bases matching TRBD1. This CDR3 comprises 16 residues. Germline CDR1 is LNHDA and CDR2 is SQIVND (reference sequence). After removal of 4 bases from V and 2 bases from J, the junction contained 2 bases not matched to a gene. CDR3 sequence: CASSTGTGAGANVLTF. The CDR3 DNA is TGTGCCAGTAGTACCGGGACAGGGGCTGGGGCCAACGTCCTGACTTTC.

V is TRBV2 and J is TRBJ2-1; D is possibly TRBD1 or TRBD2 (5 bases each). Between the trimmed V and J ends, which lost 6 bases and 0 bases, there was a span of 27 bases. The length of the CDR3 is 20 residues. Looked up from germline, CDR1 is SNHLY and CDR2 is FYNNEI. CDR3 region: CASRRLGDVHPRSSYNEQFF. The CDR3, as DNA: TGTGCCAGCAGGCGCTTGGGGGACGTCCACCCCCGGAGCTCCTACAATGAGCAGTTCTTC.